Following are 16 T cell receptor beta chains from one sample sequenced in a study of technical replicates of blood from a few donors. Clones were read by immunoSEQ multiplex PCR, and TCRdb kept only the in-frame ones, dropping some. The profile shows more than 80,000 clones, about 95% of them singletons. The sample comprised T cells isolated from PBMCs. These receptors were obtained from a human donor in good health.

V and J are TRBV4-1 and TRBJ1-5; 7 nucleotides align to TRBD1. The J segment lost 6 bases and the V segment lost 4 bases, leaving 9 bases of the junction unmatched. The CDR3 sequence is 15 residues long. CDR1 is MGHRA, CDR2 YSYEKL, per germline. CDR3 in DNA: TGCGCCAGCAGCCTAACGGGACAGAGAGGTCAGCCCCAGCATTTT. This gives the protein CASSLTGQRGQPQHF.

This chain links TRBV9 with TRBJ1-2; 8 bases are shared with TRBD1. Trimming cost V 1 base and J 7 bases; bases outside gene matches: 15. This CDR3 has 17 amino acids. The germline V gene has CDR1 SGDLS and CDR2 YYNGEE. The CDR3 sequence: CASSVSYVGRGLIGYTF. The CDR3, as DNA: TGTGCCAGCAGCGTATCGTACGTAGGCAGGGGGCTTATTGGCTACACCTTC.

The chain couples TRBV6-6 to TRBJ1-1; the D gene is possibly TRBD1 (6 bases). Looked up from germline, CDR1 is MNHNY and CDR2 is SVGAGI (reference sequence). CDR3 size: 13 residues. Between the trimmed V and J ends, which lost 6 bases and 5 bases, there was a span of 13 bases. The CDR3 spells CASRTRGVTEAFF. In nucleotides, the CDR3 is TGTGCCAGCAGGACCAGGGGTGTGACTGAAGCTTTCTTT.

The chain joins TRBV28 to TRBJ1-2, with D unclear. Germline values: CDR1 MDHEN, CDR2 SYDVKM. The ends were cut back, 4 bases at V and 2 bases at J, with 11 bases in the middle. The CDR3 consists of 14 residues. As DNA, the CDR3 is TGTGCCAGCAGTTATCCCCCAGGAAACTATGGCTACACCTTC. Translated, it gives CASSYPPGNYGYTF.

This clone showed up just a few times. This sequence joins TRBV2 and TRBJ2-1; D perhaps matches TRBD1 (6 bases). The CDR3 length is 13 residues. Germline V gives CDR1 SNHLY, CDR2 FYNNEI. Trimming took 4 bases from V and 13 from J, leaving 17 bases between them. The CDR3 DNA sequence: TGTGCCAGCAGTGGAGTAGGGGGTTTGGAACAGTTCTTC. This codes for CASSGVGGLEQFF.

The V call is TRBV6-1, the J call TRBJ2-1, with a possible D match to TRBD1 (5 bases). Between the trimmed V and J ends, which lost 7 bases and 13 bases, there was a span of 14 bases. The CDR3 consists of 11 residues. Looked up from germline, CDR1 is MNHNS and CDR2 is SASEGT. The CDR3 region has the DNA TGTGCCAGCACCACGGCAGGGCGCCAGTTCTTC. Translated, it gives CASTTAGRQFF.

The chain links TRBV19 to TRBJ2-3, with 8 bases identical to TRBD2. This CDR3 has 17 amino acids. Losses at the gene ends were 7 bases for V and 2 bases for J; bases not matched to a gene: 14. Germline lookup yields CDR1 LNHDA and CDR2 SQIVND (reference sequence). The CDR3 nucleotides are TGTGCCAGTATCTGGGGGGGGACGGGAGGGCCCACAGATACGCAGTATTTT. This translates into CASIWGGTGGPTDTQYF. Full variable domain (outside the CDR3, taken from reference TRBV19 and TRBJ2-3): DGGITQSPKYLFRKEGQNVTLSCEQNLNHDAMYWYRQDPGQGLRLIYYSQIVNDFQKGDIAEGYSVSREKKESFPLTVTSAQKNPTAFYLCASIWGGTGGPTDTQYFGPGTRLTVL.

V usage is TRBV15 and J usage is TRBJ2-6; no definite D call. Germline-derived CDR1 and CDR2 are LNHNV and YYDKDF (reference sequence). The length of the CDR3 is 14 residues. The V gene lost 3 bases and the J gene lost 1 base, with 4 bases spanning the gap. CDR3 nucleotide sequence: TGTGCCACCAGCAGGCTATCTGGGGCCAACGTCCTGACTTTC. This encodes CATSRLSGANVLTF.

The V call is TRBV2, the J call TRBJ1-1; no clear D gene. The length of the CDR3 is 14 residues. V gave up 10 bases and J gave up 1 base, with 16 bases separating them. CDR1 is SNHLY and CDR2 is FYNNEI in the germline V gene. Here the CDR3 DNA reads TGTGCCACCATGGGAGAGCTTACGAACACTGAAGCTTTCTTT. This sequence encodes CATMGELTNTEAFF.

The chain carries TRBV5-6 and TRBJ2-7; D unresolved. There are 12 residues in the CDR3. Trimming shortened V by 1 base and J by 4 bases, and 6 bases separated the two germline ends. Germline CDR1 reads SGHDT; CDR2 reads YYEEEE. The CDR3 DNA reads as TGTGCCAGCAGCTTGATGTCTTACGAGCAGTACTTC. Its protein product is CASSLMSYEQYF.

The CDR3 reads CAWSVLGTGYQPQHF. CDR3 bases: TGTGCCTGGAGTGTACTAGGGACAGGGTATCAGCCCCAGCATTTT. The chain employs TRBV30 and TRBJ1-5; 9 bases agree with TRBD1. The germline gives CDR1 GTSNPN, CDR2 SVGIG (reference sequence). J gave up 5 bases and V 0 bases, and 5 bases lay outside the gene matches. The CDR3 loop spans 15 amino acids.

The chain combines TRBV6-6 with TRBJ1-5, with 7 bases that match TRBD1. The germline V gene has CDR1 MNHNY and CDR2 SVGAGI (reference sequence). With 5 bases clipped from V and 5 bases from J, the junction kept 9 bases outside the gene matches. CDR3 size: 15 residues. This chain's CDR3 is CASSPRDRGDQPQHF. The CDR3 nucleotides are TGTGCCAGCAGTCCCCGGGACAGAGGGGATCAGCCCCAGCATTTT.

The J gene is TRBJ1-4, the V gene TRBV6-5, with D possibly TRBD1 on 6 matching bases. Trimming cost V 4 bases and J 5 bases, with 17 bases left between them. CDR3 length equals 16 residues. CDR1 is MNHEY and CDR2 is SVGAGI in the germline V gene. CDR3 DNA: TGTGCCAGCAGTTTCGCGACCGGGACAAAAAATGAAAAACTGTTTTTT. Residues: CASSFATGTKNEKLFF.

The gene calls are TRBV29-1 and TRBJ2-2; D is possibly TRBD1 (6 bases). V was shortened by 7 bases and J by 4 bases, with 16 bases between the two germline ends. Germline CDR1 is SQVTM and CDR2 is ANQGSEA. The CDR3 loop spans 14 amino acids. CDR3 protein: CSAGRGFSTGELFF. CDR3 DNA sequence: TGCAGCGCAGGCAGGGGATTCAGCACCGGGGAGCTGTTTTTT.

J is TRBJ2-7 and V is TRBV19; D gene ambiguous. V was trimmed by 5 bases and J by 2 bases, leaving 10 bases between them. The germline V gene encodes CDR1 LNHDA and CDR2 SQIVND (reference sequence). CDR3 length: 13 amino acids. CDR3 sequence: CASSYGQTYEQYF. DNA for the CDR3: TGTGCCAGTAGTTATGGCCAAACCTACGAGCAGTACTTC.

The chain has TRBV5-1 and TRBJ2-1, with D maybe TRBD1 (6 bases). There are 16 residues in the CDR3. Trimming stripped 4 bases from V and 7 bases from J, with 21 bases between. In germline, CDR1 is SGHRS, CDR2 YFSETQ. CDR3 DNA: TGCGCCAGCAGCCAGGACATGGCAGGGGAAGGTAATGAGCAGTTCTTC. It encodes CASSQDMAGEGNEQFF.